This record concerns one TCR beta chain sequence. Its antigen is currently unknown. Relapse was seen in all patients after autologous stem cell transplantation, and brentuximab vedotin exposure was variable. The data derive from a study of PD-1 blockade in classical Hodgkin lymphoma. Using immunoSEQ multiplex PCR, the repertoire was profiled, and TCRdb retains in-frame clones only, with some absent. The table lists 10,000 to 14,000 clones, roughly four fifths of them singletons, with 4.5% to 7% in the top ten. General study results and limits: At baseline, newly diagnosed patients reportedly showed less TCR diversity than healthy donors.

V lost 6 bases and J lost 0; bases outside the gene matches: 15. CDR3 size: 19 residues. The germline gives CDR1 LNHDA, CDR2 SQIVND (reference sequence). The receptor comes from a human donor with classical Hodgkin lymphoma. The chain links TRBV19 to TRBJ1-4; TRBD1 matches at 8 bases. This specimen consisted of peripheral blood mononuclear cells (PBMCs), obtained before the second cycle of nivolumab. The CDR3 DNA sequence: TGTGCCAGTAGATACTCCGGACAGGGAAAGGGGGCAACTAATGAAAAACTGTTTTTT. Amino acid sequence: CASRYSGQGKGATNEKLFF. The full variable domain, with the rest looked up from reference TRBV19 and TRBJ1-4, is DGGITQSPKYLFRKEGQNVTLSCEQNLNHDAMYWYRQDPGQGLRLIYYSQIVNDFQKGDIAEGYSVSREKKESFPLTVTSAQKNPTAFYLCASRYSGQGKGATNEKLFFGSGTQLSVL.